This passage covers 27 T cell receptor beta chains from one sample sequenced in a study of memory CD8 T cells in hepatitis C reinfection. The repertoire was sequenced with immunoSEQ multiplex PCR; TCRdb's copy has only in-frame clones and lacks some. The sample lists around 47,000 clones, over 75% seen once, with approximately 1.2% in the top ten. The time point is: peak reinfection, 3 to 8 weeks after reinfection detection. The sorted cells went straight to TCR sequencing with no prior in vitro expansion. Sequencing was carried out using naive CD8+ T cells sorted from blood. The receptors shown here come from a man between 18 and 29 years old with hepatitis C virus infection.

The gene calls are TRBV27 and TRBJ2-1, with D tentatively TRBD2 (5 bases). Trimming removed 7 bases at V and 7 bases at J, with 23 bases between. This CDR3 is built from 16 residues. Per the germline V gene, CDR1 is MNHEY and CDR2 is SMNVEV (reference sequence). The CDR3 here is CASTPLADGKVNEQFF. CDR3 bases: TGTGCCAGCACCCCCCTTGCCGACGGGAAGGTTAATGAGCAGTTCTTC.

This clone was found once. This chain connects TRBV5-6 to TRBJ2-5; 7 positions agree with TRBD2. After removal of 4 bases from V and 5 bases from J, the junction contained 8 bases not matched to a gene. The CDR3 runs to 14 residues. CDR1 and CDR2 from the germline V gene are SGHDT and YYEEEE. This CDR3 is CASSPWGGEETQYF. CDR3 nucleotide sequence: TGTGCCAGCAGCCCATGGGGGGGGGAGGAGACCCAGTACTTC.

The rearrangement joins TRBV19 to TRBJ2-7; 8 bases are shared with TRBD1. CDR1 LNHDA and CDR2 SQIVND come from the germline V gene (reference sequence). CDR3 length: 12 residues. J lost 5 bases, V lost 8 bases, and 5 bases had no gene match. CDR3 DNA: TGTGCCAGTTCAGGACAGGGCCACGAGCAGTACTTC. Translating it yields CASSGQGHEQYF. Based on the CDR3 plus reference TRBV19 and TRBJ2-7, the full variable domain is DGGITQSPKYLFRKEGQNVTLSCEQNLNHDAMYWYRQDPGQGLRLIYYSQIVNDFQKGDIAEGYSVSREKKESFPLTVTSAQKNPTAFYLCASSGQGHEQYFGPGTRLTVT.

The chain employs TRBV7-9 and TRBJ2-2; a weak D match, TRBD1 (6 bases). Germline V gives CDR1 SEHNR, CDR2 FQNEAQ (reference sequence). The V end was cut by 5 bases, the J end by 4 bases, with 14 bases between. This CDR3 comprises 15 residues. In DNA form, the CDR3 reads TGTGCCAGCAGCCCTATCCCAGGGGCCACCGGGGAGCTGTTTTTT. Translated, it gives CASSPIPGATGELFF. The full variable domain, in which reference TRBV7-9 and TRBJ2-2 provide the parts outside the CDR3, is DTGVSQNPRHKITKRGQNVTFRCDPISEHNRLYWYRQTLGQGPEFLTYFQNEAQLEKSRLLSDRFSAERPKGSFSTLEIQRTEQGDSAMYLCASSPIPGATGELFFGEGSRLTVL.

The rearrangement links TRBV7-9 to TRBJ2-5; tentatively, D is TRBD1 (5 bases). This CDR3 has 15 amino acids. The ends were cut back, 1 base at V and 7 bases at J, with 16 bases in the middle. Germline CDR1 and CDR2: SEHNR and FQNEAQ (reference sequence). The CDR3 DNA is TGTGCCAGCAGCTTAGGGGCAGGACAAACTCGGACCCAGTACTTC. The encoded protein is CASSLGAGQTRTQYF.

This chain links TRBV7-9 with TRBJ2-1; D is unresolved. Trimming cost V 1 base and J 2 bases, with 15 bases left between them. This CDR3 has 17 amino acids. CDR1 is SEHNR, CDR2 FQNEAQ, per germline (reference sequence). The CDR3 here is CASSLGGPAPTYNEQFF. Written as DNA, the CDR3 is TGTGCCAGCAGCTTAGGAGGCCCAGCCCCCACCTACAATGAGCAGTTCTTC.

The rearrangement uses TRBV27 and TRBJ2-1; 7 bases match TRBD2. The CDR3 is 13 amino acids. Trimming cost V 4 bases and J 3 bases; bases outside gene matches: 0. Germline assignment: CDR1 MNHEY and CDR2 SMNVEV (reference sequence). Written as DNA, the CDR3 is TGTGCCAGCAGTTGGGACTACTACAATGAGCAGTTCTTC. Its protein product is CASSWDYYNEQFF.

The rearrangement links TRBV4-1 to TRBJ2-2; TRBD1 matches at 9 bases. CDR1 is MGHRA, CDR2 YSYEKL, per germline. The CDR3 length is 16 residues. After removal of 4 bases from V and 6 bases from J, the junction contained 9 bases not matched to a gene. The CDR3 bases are TGCGCCAGCAGCCCGGGGACAGGGTTAATTTCCGGGGAGCTGTTTTTT. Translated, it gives CASSPGTGLISGELFF.

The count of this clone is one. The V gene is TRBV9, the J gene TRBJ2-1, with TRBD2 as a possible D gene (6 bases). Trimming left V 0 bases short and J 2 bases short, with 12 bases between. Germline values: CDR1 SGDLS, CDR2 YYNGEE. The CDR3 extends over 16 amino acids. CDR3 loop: CASSVEGGGPYNEQFF. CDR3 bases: TGTGCCAGCAGCGTAGAAGGTGGAGGGCCCTACAATGAGCAGTTCTTC.

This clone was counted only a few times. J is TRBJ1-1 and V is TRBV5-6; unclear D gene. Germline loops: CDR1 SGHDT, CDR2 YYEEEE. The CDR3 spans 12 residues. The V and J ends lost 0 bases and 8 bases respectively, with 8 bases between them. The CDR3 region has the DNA TGTGCCAGCAGCTTGGCTACTGAAGAAGCTTTCTTT. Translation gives CASSLATEEAFF.

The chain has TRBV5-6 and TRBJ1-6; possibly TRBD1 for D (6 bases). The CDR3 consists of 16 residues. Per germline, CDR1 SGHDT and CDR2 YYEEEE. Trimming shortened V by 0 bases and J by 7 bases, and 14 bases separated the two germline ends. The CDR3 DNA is TGTGCCAGCAGCTTGGGGGACACCGAGGGGAATTCACCCCTCCACTTT. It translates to CASSLGDTEGNSPLHF. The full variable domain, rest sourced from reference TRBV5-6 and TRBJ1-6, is DAGVTQSPTHLIKTRGQQVTLRCSPKSGHDTVSWYQQALGQGPQFIFQYYEEEERQRGNFPDRFSGHQFPNYSSELNVNALLLGDSALYLCASSLGDTEGNSPLHFGNGTRLTVT.

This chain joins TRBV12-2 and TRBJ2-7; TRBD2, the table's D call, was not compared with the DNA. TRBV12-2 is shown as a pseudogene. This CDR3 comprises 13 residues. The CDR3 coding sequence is TGTGCAAGTCGCCCAGCCGGAGACTACGAGCAGTACGTC. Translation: CASRPAGDYEQYV.

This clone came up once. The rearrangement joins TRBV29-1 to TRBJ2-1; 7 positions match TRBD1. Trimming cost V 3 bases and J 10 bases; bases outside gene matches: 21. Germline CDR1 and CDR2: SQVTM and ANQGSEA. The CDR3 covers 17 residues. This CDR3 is CSVERRVADTQTGEQFF. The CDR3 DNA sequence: TGCAGCGTTGAGAGGCGGGTAGCTGACACCCAGACAGGGGAGCAGTTCTTC.

The CDR3 loop reads CASSTYRVGLAGAFYEQYF. DNA of the CDR3: TGTGCCAGCAGTACCTACAGGGTCGGGCTAGCGGGAGCCTTTTACGAGCAGTACTTC. The rearrangement uses TRBV28 and TRBJ2-7; 10 nucleotides line up with TRBD2. V was clipped by 5 bases and J by 4 bases; unmatched bases: 20. This CDR3 comprises 19 residues. Per the germline V gene, CDR1 is MDHEN and CDR2 is SYDVKM. Looking up the rest from reference TRBV28 and TRBJ2-7 gives the full variable domain: DVKVTQSSRYLVKRTGEKVFLECVQDMDHENMFWYRQDPGLGLRLIYFSYDVKMKEKGDIPEGYSVSREKKERFSLILESASTNQTSMYLCASSTYRVGLAGAFYEQYFGPGTRLTVT.

CDR3 DNA sequence: TGTGCCAGCACCGACCGGGGCGAGCAGTACTTC. Its translation is CASTDRGEQYF. This chain joins TRBV28 and TRBJ2-7, with a possible D match to TRBD2 (5 bases). The length of the CDR3 is 11 residues. Trimming took off 7 bases at V and 6 bases at J, with 10 bases between the two ends. The germline V gene has CDR1 MDHEN and CDR2 SYDVKM.

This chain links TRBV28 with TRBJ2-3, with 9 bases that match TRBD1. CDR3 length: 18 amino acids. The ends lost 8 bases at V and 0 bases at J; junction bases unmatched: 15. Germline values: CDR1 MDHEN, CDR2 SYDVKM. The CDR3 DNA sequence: TGTGCCAGCTCCCGGGACAGGGCCACACTCTCAAGCACAGATACGCAGTATTTT. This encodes CASSRDRATLSSTDTQYF.

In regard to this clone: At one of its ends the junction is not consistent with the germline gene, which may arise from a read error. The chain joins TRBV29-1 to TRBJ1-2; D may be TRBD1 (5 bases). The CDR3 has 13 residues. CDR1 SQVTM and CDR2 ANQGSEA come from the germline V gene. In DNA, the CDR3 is TGCAGCGTTGAAGGGGGCAAGTGGTTTGGCTACATCTTC. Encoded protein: CSVEGGKWFGYIF.

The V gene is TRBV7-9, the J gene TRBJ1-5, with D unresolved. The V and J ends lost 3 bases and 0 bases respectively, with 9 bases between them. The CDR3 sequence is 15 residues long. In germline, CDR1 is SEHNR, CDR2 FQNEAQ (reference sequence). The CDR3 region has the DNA TGTGCCAGCAGCTTCGGCGAGGATAGCAATCAGCCCCAGCATTTT. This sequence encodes CASSFGEDSNQPQHF.

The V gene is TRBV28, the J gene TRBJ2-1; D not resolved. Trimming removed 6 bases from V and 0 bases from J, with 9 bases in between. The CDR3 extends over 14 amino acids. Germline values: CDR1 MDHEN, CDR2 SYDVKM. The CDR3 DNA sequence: TGTGCCAGCAGCTCCCTTAGCTCCTACAATGAGCAGTTCTTC. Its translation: CASSSLSSYNEQFF.

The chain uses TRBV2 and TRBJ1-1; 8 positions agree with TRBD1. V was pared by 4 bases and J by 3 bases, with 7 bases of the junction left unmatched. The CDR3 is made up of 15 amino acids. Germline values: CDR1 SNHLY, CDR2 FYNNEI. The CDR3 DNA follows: TGTGCCAGCAGTGCTACAGGGGGGACTTACACTGAAGCTTTCTTT. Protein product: CASSATGGTYTEAFF. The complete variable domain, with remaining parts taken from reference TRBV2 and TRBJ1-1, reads EPEVTQTPSHQVTQMGQEVILRCVPISNHLYFYWYRQILGQKVEFLVSFYNNEISEKSEIFDDQFSVERPDGSNFTLKIRSTKLEDSAMYFCASSATGGTYTEAFFGQGTRLTVV.

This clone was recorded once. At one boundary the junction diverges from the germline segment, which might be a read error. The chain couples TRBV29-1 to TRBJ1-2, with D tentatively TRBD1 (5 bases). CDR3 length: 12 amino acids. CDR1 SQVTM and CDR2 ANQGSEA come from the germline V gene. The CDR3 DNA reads TGCAGCGTTGAAGATGGCACCAGGGCTACCGACTTC. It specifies CSVEDGTRATDF.

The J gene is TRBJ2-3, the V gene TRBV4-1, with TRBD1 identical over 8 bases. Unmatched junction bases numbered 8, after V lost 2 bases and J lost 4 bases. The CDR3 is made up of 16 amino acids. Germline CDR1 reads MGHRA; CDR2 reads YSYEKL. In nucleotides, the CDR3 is TGCGCCAGCAGCCAATATCAGGGGGCAAGCCCAGATACGCAGTATTTT. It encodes CASSQYQGASPDTQYF.

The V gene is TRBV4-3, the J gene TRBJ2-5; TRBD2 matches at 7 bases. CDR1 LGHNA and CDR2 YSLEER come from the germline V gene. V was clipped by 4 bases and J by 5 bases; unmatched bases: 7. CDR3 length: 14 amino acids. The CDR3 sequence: CASSPFPGGETQYF. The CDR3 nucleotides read TGCGCCAGCAGCCCCTTCCCCGGGGGGGAGACCCAGTACTTC.

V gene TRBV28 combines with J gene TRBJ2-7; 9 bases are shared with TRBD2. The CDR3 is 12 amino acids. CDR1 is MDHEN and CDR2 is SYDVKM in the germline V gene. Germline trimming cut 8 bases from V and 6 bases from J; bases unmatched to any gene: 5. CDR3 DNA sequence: TGTGCCAGCCAGGGACTAGCCGCCGAGCAGTACTTC. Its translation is CASQGLAAEQYF. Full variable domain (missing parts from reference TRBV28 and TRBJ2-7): DVKVTQSSRYLVKRTGEKVFLECVQDMDHENMFWYRQDPGLGLRLIYFSYDVKMKEKGDIPEGYSVSREKKERFSLILESASTNQTSMYLCASQGLAAEQYFGPGTRLTVT.

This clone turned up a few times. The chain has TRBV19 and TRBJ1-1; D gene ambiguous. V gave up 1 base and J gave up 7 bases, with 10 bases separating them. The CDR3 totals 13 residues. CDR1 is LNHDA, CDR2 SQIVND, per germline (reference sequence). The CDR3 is CASSIVGFGEAFF. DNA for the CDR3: TGTGCCAGTAGTATAGTCGGTTTCGGTGAAGCTTTCTTT.

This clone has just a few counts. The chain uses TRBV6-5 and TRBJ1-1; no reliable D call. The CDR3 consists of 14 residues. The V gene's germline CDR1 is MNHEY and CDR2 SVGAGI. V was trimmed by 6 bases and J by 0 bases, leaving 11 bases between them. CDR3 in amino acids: CASRGRLMNTEAFF. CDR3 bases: TGTGCCAGCAGGGGCAGGTTGATGAACACTGAAGCTTTCTTT.

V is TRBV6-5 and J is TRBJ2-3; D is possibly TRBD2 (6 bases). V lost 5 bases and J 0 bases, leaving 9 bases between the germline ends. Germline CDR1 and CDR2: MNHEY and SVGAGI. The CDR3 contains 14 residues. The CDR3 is CASSLGTSTDTQYF. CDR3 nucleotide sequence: TGTGCCAGCAGTCTCGGGACTAGCACAGATACGCAGTATTTT.